This is a list of T cell receptor beta chains from one sample in a study of blood T cell repertoires in COVID-19. TCRdb's copy holds only in-frame clones and misses some; the assay was immunoSEQ multiplex PCR. This table holds 70,000 to 90,000 clones, 70% to 80% found once. Specimen: peripheral blood. The receptors were gathered from a human donor in a cohort sampled during active COVID-19. The CDR3 runs from the conserved cysteine through the conserved F or W. Each record gives: CDR3 protein, CDR3 DNA, J gene, clone size, D gene, V gene. D genes are given only for firm matches. Some rows mark clone size as missing; the rest say once, few, many or name a class of expanded clone.

CASSQGGPYAEQYF TGTGCCAGCAGCCAAGGAGGTCCGTACGCCGAGCAGTACTTC TRBJ2-7 NA NA TRBV3-1/TRBV3-2
CASSQDNAYPYEQYF TGTGCCAGCAGCCAAGATAATGCCTACCCCTACGAGCAGTACTTC TRBJ2-7 NA NA TRBV3-1/TRBV3-2
CASSISAGNTIYF TGTGCCAGTAGTATATCAGCTGGAAACACCATATATTTT TRBJ1-3 NA NA TRBV19
CASSFGQIQETQYF TGCGCCAGCAGCTTCGGACAGATCCAAGAGACCCAGTACTTC TRBJ2-5 few NA TRBV5-1
CASSLFPAGTEAFF TGTGCCAGCAGCTTATTCCCAGCGGGGACTGAAGCTTTCTTT TRBJ1-1 few NA TRBV11-3
CASKHLAGGSYEQYF TGTGCCAGCAAACACCTAGCGGGAGGGTCCTACGAGCAGTACTTC TRBJ2-7 NA TRBD2 TRBV6-5
CASSLAQGISYEQYF TGTGCCAGCAGCCTCGCCCAGGGGATTTCCTACGAGCAGTACTTC TRBJ2-7 NA NA TRBV5-8
CASSPQGAETQYF TGTGCCAGCAGCCCCCAGGGGGCGGAGACCCAGTACTTC TRBJ2-5 NA TRBD1 TRBV7-8
CASSSLSGRGTYNEQFF TGTGCCAGCAGCTCCCTTAGCGGGAGGGGCACCTACAATGAGCAGTTCTTC TRBJ2-1 NA TRBD2 TRBV7-9
CATSRELAGSETQYF TGTGCCACCAGCAGAGAACTAGCGGGATCAGAGACCCAGTACTTC TRBJ2-5 NA TRBD2 TRBV15
CASRQLETQETQYF TGTGCCAGCCGCCAGCTGGAGACCCAAGAGACCCAGTACTTC TRBJ2-5 NA NA TRBV28
CATSEGAGLYEQYF TGTGCCACCAGTGAGGGAGCGGGGCTCTACGAGCAGTACTTC TRBJ2-7 NA TRBD2 TRBV24-1
CASSYLAGGSLNEQFF TGTGCCAGCAGTTACCTAGCGGGAGGCTCCCTCAATGAGCAGTTCTTC TRBJ2-1 NA TRBD2 TRBV6-5
CASSTQTGIAGELFF TGTGCCAGCAGCACCCAGACAGGGATCGCCGGGGAGCTGTTTTTT TRBJ2-2 NA TRBD1 TRBV11-3
CARSCGLSGKETQYF TGTGCCAGAAGCTGCGGACTAAGCGGGAAGGAGACCCAGTACTTC TRBJ2-5 NA TRBD2 TRBV5-3
CASSPGGPEGSEQYF TGTGCCAGTAGTCCCGGGGGACCAGAAGGTTCCGAGCAGTACTTC TRBJ2-7 once NA TRBV19
CATSRDSATVPRQETQYF TGTGCCACCAGCAGAGATAGCGCCACAGTCCCCCGGCAAGAGACCCAGTACTTC TRBJ2-5 NA NA TRBV15
CAWSVGGGGTEAFF TGTGCCTGGAGTGTGGGAGGAGGCGGCACTGAAGCTTTCTTT TRBJ1-1 NA NA TRBV30
CASSLAEGLSPLHF TGCGCCAGCAGCTTGGCGGAGGGTTTGTCACCCCTCCACTTT TRBJ1-6 few NA TRBV5-1
CASSEFPGASTDTQYF TGTGCCAGCAGTGAATTCCCGGGAGCGAGCACAGATACGCAGTATTTT TRBJ2-3 NA NA TRBV25-1
CASSLPGQGASSDTQYF TGTGCCAGCAGTTTACCGGGACAGGGGGCTAGTTCAGATACGCAGTATTTT TRBJ2-3 NA TRBD1 TRBV28
CASSQYGTGWEKLFF TGCGCCAGCAGCCAATATGGGACAGGCTGGGAAAAACTGTTTTTT TRBJ1-4 many TRBD1 TRBV4-1
CASSPLGGWGVNTEAFF TGTGCCAGCTCACCCCTCGGAGGGTGGGGGGTGAACACTGAAGCTTTCTTT TRBJ1-1 NA NA TRBV18
CASSRGTAGGPLHF TGTGCCAGCAGCCGAGGGACAGCTGGGGGACCCCTCCACTTT TRBJ1-6 NA TRBD1 TRBV7-6
CASGLAGGIEQFF TGTGCCAGCGGGCTAGCGGGAGGTATTGAGCAGTTCTTC TRBJ2-1 once TRBD2 TRBV6-5
CATGRQDLSYEQYF TGTGCCACCGGTAGACAGGACCTCTCCTACGAGCAGTACTTC TRBJ2-7 NA NA TRBV24-1
CASSQEGLEQFF TGTGCCAGCAGCCAAGAGGGACTTGAGCAGTTCTTC TRBJ2-1 NA NA TRBV4-2
CASSDPPDRGRTYSNQPQHF TGCGCCAGCAGCGACCCCCCGGACAGGGGACGGACTTATAGCAATCAGCCCCAGCATTTT TRBJ1-5 few TRBD1 TRBV10-2
CASSKVDSTSGNTIYF TGCGCCAGCAGCAAAGTGGACAGTACTTCTGGAAACACCATATATTTT TRBJ1-3 NA NA TRBV5-1
CASSQRGLAGGFTGELFF TGCGCCAGCAGCCAAAGGGGGCTAGCGGGAGGTTTCACCGGGGAGCTGTTTTTT TRBJ2-2 NA TRBD2 TRBV4-1
CASSVGTSGSGETQYF TGTGCCAGCAGCGTAGGGACTAGCGGGTCCGGGGAGACCCAGTACTTC TRBJ2-5 NA TRBD2 TRBV7-9
CASSSPTSPGELFF TGTGCCAGCAGCTCCCCAACTAGTCCCGGGGAGCTGTTTTTT TRBJ2-2 NA NA TRBV7-2
CSTREQDTQYF TGCAGCACCCGGGAGCAAGATACGCAGTATTTT TRBJ2-3 NA NA TRBV29-1
CASKGSNQPQHF TGTGCCAGCAAGGGGAGCAATCAGCCCCAGCATTTT TRBJ1-5 few NA TRBV6-6
CASSLTGFTEAFF TGTGCCAGCAGTTTGACAGGTTTTACTGAAGCTTTCTTT TRBJ1-1 NA NA TRBV12-3/TRBV12-4
CASGLGDWGLAREQYF TGTGCTAGTGGTTTGGGAGATTGGGGACTAGCGCGCGAGCAGTACTTC TRBJ2-7 NA TRBD2 TRBV12-5
CSVGGQGNQPQHF TGCAGCGTTGGGGGACAGGGAAACCAGCCCCAGCATTTT TRBJ1-5 NA TRBD1 TRBV29-1
CASSLPWGTSGINEQFF TGCGCCAGCAGCCTCCCATGGGGGACTAGCGGGATCAATGAGCAGTTCTTC TRBJ2-1 once TRBD2 TRBV5-1
CASSGINLSDRKMYF TGTGCCAGCAGCGGAATTAATTTGAGTGACAGGAAAATGTACTTC TRBJ2-7 NA NA TRBV7-9
CASSLRGLAGVKNEQFF TGTGCCAGCAGCTTAAGGGGACTAGCGGGAGTTAAGAATGAGCAGTTCTTC TRBJ2-1 NA TRBD2 TRBV7-3
CASSSRGGPGELFF TGTGCCAGCAGCAGTCGGGGGGGACCCGGGGAGCTGTTTTTT TRBJ2-2 NA TRBD2 TRBV5-4